This T cell receptor (beta chain) was profiled in a study of cytomegalovirus exposure and HLA in healthy donors. The CDR3 extends over 15 amino acids. The V gene's germline CDR1 is MNHEY and CDR2 SVGAGI. Trimming took 6 bases from V and 5 from J; bases not matched to a gene: 7. The PCR made use of 60 Vbeta and 13 Jbeta primers. TCRdb's copy holds only in-frame clones and misses some; the assay was immunoSEQ multiplex PCR. The sample lists 200,000 to 250,000 clones; about 70% were seen once. The sequenced sample was PBMCs. This clonotype was obtained from a man aged 40-55 years in good health and CMV-seropositive. The V gene is TRBV6-5, the J gene TRBJ2-3; TRBD2 aligns across 11 bases. This CDR3 reads CASSGLAGGQDTQYF. CDR3 sequence (DNA): TGTGCCAGCAGCGGCTTAGCGGGGGGGCAAGATACGCAGTATTTT.